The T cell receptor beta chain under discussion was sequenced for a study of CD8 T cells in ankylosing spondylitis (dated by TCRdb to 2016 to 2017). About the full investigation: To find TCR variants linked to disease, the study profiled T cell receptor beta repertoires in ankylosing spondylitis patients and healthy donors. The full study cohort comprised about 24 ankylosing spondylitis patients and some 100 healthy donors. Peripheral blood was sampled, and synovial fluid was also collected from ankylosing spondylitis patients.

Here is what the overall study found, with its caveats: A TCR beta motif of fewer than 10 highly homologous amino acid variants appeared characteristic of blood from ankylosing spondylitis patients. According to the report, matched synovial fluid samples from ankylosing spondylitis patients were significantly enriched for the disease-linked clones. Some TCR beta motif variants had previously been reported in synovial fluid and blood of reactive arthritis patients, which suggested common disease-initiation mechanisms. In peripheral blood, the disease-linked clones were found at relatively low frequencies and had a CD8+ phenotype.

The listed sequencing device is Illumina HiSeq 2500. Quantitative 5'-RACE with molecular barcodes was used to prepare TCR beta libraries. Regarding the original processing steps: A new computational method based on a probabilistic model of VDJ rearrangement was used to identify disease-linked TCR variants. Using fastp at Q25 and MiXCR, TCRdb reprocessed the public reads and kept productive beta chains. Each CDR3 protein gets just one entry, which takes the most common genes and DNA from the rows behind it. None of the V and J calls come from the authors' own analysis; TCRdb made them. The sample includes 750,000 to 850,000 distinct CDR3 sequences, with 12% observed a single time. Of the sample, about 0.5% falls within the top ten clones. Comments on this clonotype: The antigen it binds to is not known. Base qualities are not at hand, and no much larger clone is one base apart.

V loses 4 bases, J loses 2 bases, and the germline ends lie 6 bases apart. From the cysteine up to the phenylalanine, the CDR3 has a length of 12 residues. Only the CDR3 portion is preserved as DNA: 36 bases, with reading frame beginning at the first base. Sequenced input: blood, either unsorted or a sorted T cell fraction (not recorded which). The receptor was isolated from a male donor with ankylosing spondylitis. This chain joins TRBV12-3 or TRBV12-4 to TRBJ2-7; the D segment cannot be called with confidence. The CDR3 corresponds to CASSYMTYEQYF. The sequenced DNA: TGTGCCAGCAGTTACATGACCTACGAGCAGTACTTC.